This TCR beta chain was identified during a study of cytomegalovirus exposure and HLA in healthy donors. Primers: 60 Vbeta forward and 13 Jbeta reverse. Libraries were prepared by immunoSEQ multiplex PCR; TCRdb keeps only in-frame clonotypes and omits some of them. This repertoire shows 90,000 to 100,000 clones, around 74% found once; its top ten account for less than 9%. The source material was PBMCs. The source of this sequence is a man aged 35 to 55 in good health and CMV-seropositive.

The DNA of the CDR3 is TGTGCCAGCAGTTTAGCCGGCCAGGCCAGCTGGGAGAGCACTGAAGCTTTCTTT. It is translated as CASSLAGQASWESTEAFF. The chain links TRBV27 to TRBJ1-1; D call uncertain. The CDR3 runs to 18 residues. From germline, CDR1 is MNHEY and CDR2 SMNVEV (reference sequence). The ends were cut back, 2 bases at V and 4 bases at J, with 23 bases in the middle.